These 21 T cell receptor beta chains came from one sample sequenced in a study of CD8+ T cells in alopecia areata. Isolated RNA was reverse transcribed into cDNA used as the sequencing template. Assay: immunoSEQ multiplex PCR; the TCRdb copy retains only in-frame clones and omits some. The sample shows a few hundred thousand clones, 60% of them seen only once. The treatment denotes: oral pan-JAK inhibitor, 5-10 mg twice daily. This specimen consisted of CD4+ T cells sorted from blood, obtained at roughly week 52, from a patient treated with tofacitinib. All receptors come from a human donor with alopecia areata.

Remarks on this clone: The junction and the germline gene differ at one end; a read error may be behind it. The chain uses TRBV7-2 and TRBJ1-2, with 7 bases lining up with TRBD1. CDR1 SGHTA and CDR2 FQGNSA come from the germline V gene. The CDR3 covers 13 residues. CDR3 sequence: CASSPDRDYGYTF. The DNA of the CDR3 is TGTGCCAGCAGCCCTGACAGGGACTACGGCTACACCTTC.

The chain carries TRBV29-1 and TRBJ1-1; tentative D call: TRBD1 (5 bases). Germline CDR1 SQVTM, CDR2 ANQGSEA. The CDR3 loop spans 13 amino acids. V gave up 2 bases and J gave up 4 bases, with 11 bases separating them. Written as DNA, the CDR3 is TGCAGCGTTGAACCACCCGGGGGCACTGAAGCTTTCTTT. Translation: CSVEPPGGTEAFF.

The rearrangement uses TRBV5-1 and TRBJ1-1; possible D gene TRBD1, 5 bases. Trimming took 4 bases from V and 0 from J, leaving 10 bases between them. This CDR3 has 14 residues. Germline V gene lookup returns CDR1 SGHRS and CDR2 YFSETQ. CDR3 coding DNA: TGCGCCAGCAGCGAGGGACGTCTGAACACTGAAGCTTTCTTT. Translating gives CASSEGRLNTEAFF.

This clone has only a few counts. This rearrangement joins TRBV5-4 to TRBJ1-1; no clear D. The CDR3 runs to 12 residues. Deletions cut 4 bases from V and 0 bases from J, with 4 bases between. Germline V gives CDR1 SGHNT, CDR2 YYREEE (reference sequence). This CDR3 reads CASSPVNTEAFF. The CDR3 DNA is TGTGCCAGCAGCCCGGTGAACACTGAAGCTTTCTTT.

This clone was seen only once. The chain uses TRBV29-1 and TRBJ2-3; 11 nucleotides match TRBD2. This CDR3 spans 14 amino acids. Trimming cost V 5 bases and J 2 bases; bases outside gene matches: 3. In germline, CDR1 is SQVTM, CDR2 ANQGSEA. CDR3 DNA sequence: TGCAGCGTTTCGACTAGCGGGGTCACAGATACGCAGTATTTT. Its translation is CSVSTSGVTDTQYF.

In its sample, this clone was seen a few times. V usage is TRBV7-2 and J usage is TRBJ1-2; the D is unclear. The CDR3 consists of 13 residues. The V end was cut by 3 bases, the J end by 1 base, with 6 bases between. Germline V gene sequence: CDR1 SGHTA, CDR2 FQGNSA. In nucleotides, the CDR3 is TGTGCCAGCAGCTTGGGAAATAACTATGGCTACACCTTC. Translated, it gives CASSLGNNYGYTF.

This clone was seen a handful of times. This chain joins TRBV7-9 and TRBJ1-2, with D unresolved. This CDR3 comprises 12 residues. From germline, CDR1 is SEHNR and CDR2 FQNEAQ (reference sequence). V lost 2 bases and J lost 7, with 8 bases in between. CDR3 coding DNA: TGTGCCAGCAGCTTACACAACGCTGGCTACACCTTC. As protein: CASSLHNAGYTF.

Notes on this clone: The same CDR3 also results from other DNA sequences found in this sample. The J gene is TRBJ2-3, the V gene TRBV7-2; possibly TRBD2 for D (5 bases). CDR3 length equals 13 residues. Trimming pared 1 base from V and 3 bases from J, leaving 5 bases between. Per germline, CDR1 SGHTA and CDR2 FQGNSA. The CDR3, as DNA: TGTGCCAGCAGCTTAGGAGGGACAGATACGCAGTATTTT. Protein: CASSLGGTDTQYF.

The chain employs TRBV5-4 and TRBJ2-3, with 13 bases that match TRBD2. Germline trimming cut 4 bases from V and 0 bases from J; bases unmatched to any gene: 8. Germline values: CDR1 SGHNT, CDR2 YYREEE (reference sequence). CDR3 length: 18 residues. The CDR3, as DNA: TGTGCCAGCAGCCCGGGACTAGCGGGGATCACTAGCACAGATACGCAGTATTTT. Its translation: CASSPGLAGITSTDTQYF.

The gene calls are TRBV10-3 and TRBJ2-3; 8 nucleotides align to TRBD2. The CDR3 sequence is 15 residues long. The V gene's germline CDR1 is ENHRY and CDR2 SYGVKD. J gave up 2 bases and V 5 bases, and 6 bases lay outside the gene matches. As DNA, the CDR3 is TGTGCCATCAGTAGAATAGCGGGATACACAGATACGCAGTATTTT. It is translated as CAISRIAGYTDTQYF.

In its sample, this clone was seen a few times. The gene calls are TRBV2 and TRBJ1-5; 7 bases match TRBD1. This CDR3 has 17 residues. CDR1 is SNHLY, CDR2 FYNNEI, per germline. Trimming took 6 bases from V and 3 from J; bases not matched to a gene: 14. CDR3 nucleotides: TGTGCCAGCAGCGCCGTCGGCCGACAGGGCTCCAATCAGCCCCAGCATTTT. Residues: CASSAVGRQGSNQPQHF.

This clone showed up just once. The rearrangement links TRBV30 to TRBJ2-7; TRBD2 agrees at 7 bases. V trimming: 0 bases; J trimming: 4 bases; junction bases outside the gene matches: 3. This CDR3 has 13 residues. Per germline, CDR1 GTSNPN and CDR2 SVGIG (reference sequence). For the CDR3, the DNA is TGTGCCTGGAGTGTACGGGGGGAGTACGAGCAGTACTTC. Its protein product is CAWSVRGEYEQYF.

There are a few counts of this clone. The CDR3 spells CASSHGQGSGNTIYF. CDR3 coding DNA: TGTGCCAGCAGCCACGGACAGGGAAGTGGAAACACCATATATTTT. The V gene is TRBV7-6, the J gene TRBJ1-3, with 8 bases identical to TRBD1. Trimming at V came to 5 bases and at J to 3 bases, leaving 6 bases not matched to a gene. This CDR3 spans 15 amino acids. Germline V gives CDR1 SGHVS, CDR2 FNYEAQ.

This clone was seen a single time. The V and J genes are TRBV2 and TRBJ2-2; a possible D gene is TRBD1 (5 bases). Germline loops: CDR1 SNHLY, CDR2 FYNNEI. Between the trimmed V and J ends, which lost 8 bases and 0 bases, there was a span of 7 bases. The CDR3 contains 13 residues. As DNA, the CDR3 is TGTGCCAGCGGACACACGAACACCGGGGAGCTGTTTTTT. Its protein is CASGHTNTGELFF.

This clone was picked up a small number of times. The V gene is TRBV6-6, the J gene TRBJ1-2; no firm D call. Trimming cost V 7 bases and J 1 base, with 16 bases left between them. This CDR3 region has 15 residues. CDR1 and CDR2 (germline): MNHNY, SVGAGI (reference sequence). Here the CDR3 reads CASTTGADGNYGYTF. DNA of the CDR3: TGTGCCAGCACCACGGGTGCGGACGGTAACTATGGCTACACCTTC.

The chain links TRBV30 to TRBJ1-2; D unresolved. The CDR3 spans 13 residues. V was shortened by 4 bases and J by 3 bases, with 12 bases between the two germline ends. Germline assignment: CDR1 GTSNPN and CDR2 SVGIG (reference sequence). The CDR3 DNA reads as TGTGCCTGGACGGCAGCGTCTGACTATGGCTACACCTTC. Its protein is CAWTAASDYGYTF.

This clone was counted only a few times. The V and J genes are TRBV7-9 and TRBJ2-7, with D unresolved. The CDR3 spans 12 residues. Germline V gene sequence: CDR1 SEHNR, CDR2 FQNEAQ (reference sequence). The V end lost 1 base, the J end lost 4 bases, and 5 bases lay between the germline ends. The CDR3 coding sequence is TGTGCCAGCAGCTTAGGATGGTACGAGCAGTACTTC. This encodes CASSLGWYEQYF.

The genes are TRBV29-1 and TRBJ2-5; D may correspond to TRBD1 or TRBD2 (5 bases each). Germline V gene sequence: CDR1 SQVTM, CDR2 ANQGSEA. The V end was cut by 3 bases, the J end by 4 bases, with 12 bases between. The CDR3 has 13 amino acids. DNA for the CDR3: TGCAGCGTTGAGGGTAGGGACGGAGAGACCCAGTACTTC. The encoded protein is CSVEGRDGETQYF.

J is TRBJ1-2 and V is TRBV29-1, with 9 bases matching TRBD1. V dropped 3 bases and J dropped 5; count of bases not matched to a gene: 10. Germline values: CDR1 SQVTM, CDR2 ANQGSEA. The CDR3 sequence is 15 residues long. CDR3 region: CSVETPNRGQYGYTF. In nucleotides, the CDR3 is TGCAGCGTTGAGACCCCTAACAGGGGGCAATATGGCTACACCTTC. The whole variable domain, filled in from reference TRBV29-1 and TRBJ1-2, reads SAVISQKPSRDICQRGTSLTIQCQVDSQVTMMFWYRQQPGQSLTLIATANQGSEATYESGFVIDKFPISRPNLTFSTLTVSNMSPEDSSIYLCSVETPNRGQYGYTFGSGTRLTVV.

This clone appeared a few times. The V and J genes are TRBV5-1 and TRBJ1-1; 7 positions agree with TRBD1. The CDR3 totals 16 residues. Germline values: CDR1 SGHRS, CDR2 YFSETQ. V shed 2 bases and J 3 bases; nucleotides not matched to a gene: 10. CDR3 in amino acids: CASSFIRQGRDTEAFF. CDR3 coding DNA: TGCGCCAGCAGCTTCATACGACAGGGAAGGGACACTGAAGCTTTCTTT.

The chain carries TRBV5-1 and TRBJ2-5; a possible D gene is TRBD2 (6 bases). Trimming took off 4 bases at V and 5 bases at J, with 12 bases between the two ends. CDR1 SGHRS and CDR2 YFSETQ come from the germline V gene. The length of the CDR3 is 13 residues. CDR3 protein: CASSRTSTETQYF. In nucleotides, the CDR3 is TGCGCCAGCAGCAGAACTAGCACGGAGACCCAGTACTTC.